This passage covers 23 T cell receptor beta chains from one sample sequenced in a study of cytomegalovirus exposure and HLA in healthy donors. 60 Vbeta and 13 Jbeta primers were used in PCR. Clones were sequenced by immunoSEQ multiplex PCR, and TCRdb holds only the in-frame ones, with some missing. The table includes around 150,000 clones, 80% detected once. The sequenced sample consisted of PBMCs. The receptors derive from a man aged 25-45 years in good health and CMV-seronegative.

The J gene is TRBJ1-1, the V gene TRBV20-1; 7 bases map to TRBD1. The V segment lost 2 bases and the J segment 9 bases; nucleotides outside the gene matches: 3. The germline CDR1 and CDR2 sequences are DFQATT and SNEGSKA (reference sequence). The CDR3 contains 11 residues. The CDR3 reads CSARPGGKAFF. The CDR3 DNA sequence: TGCAGTGCTAGACCAGGGGGTAAAGCTTTCTTT.

The chain is built from TRBV28 and TRBJ2-7; tentatively, D is TRBD1 (6 bases). Germline CDR1 reads MDHEN; CDR2 reads SYDVKM. The V and J ends lost 4 bases and 2 bases respectively, with 12 bases between them. This CDR3 region has 14 residues. The CDR3 reads CASSSGDIPYEQYF. The CDR3 bases are TGTGCCAGCAGTTCCGGGGACATACCCTACGAGCAGTACTTC.

This rearrangement joins TRBV10-3 to TRBJ2-7, with D perhaps matching TRBD1 (6 bases). Per germline, CDR1 ENHRY and CDR2 SYGVKD. There are 16 residues in the CDR3. Trimming stripped 3 bases from V and 0 bases from J, with 15 bases between. The CDR3 is CAISDYLRTDSYEQYF. The DNA of the CDR3 is TGTGCCATCAGTGACTATTTACGGACAGACTCCTACGAGCAGTACTTC.

The chain has TRBV27 and TRBJ1-1, with D possibly TRBD1 on 6 matching bases. CDR1 is MNHEY, CDR2 SMNVEV, per germline (reference sequence). Trimming cost V 3 bases and J 5 bases, with 10 bases left between them. This CDR3 has 13 amino acids. The CDR3 DNA reads as TGTGCCAGCAGTTTCAGGGGCCGAACTGAAGCTTTCTTT. Residues: CASSFRGRTEAFF.

The V call is TRBV28, the J call TRBJ2-7; D may be TRBD1 (6 bases). The germline V gene has CDR1 MDHEN and CDR2 SYDVKM. The V and J ends lost 1 base and 1 base respectively, with 11 bases between them. The CDR3 is 15 amino acids. CDR3 in DNA: TGTGCCAGCAGTTTATCCACAGGGTGGTCCTACGAGCAGTACTTC. It yields the protein CASSLSTGWSYEQYF.

The rearrangement joins TRBV7-9 to TRBJ2-7; D may be TRBD1 (7 bases). This CDR3 contains 15 residues. Germline CDR1 and CDR2: SEHNR and FQNEAQ (reference sequence). The ends were cut back, 5 bases at V and 5 bases at J, with 19 bases in the middle. In DNA, the CDR3 is TGTGCCAGCAGCCCACAGTACCAGGGGGGCCACGAGCAGTACTTC. It translates to CASSPQYQGGHEQYF.

This rearrangement joins TRBV5-1 to TRBJ2-1; TRBD2 aligns across 10 bases. V lost 4 bases, J lost 4 bases, and 8 bases stayed unmatched. Germline CDR1 and CDR2: SGHRS and YFSETQ. The CDR3 has 16 amino acids. For the CDR3, the DNA is TGCGCCAGCAGCCCTGAGAGGACTAGCGGTTACAATGAGCAGTTCTTC. Amino acid sequence: CASSPERTSGYNEQFF.

The DNA of the CDR3 is TGTGCCAGCAGCCCAAAAGGGGGTGCGTACACCGGGGAGCTGTTTTTT. Its protein is CASSPKGGAYTGELFF. The chain combines TRBV7-9 with TRBJ2-2, with a weak D call TRBD1 (6 bases). Trimming pared 5 bases from V and 3 bases from J, leaving 16 bases between. The CDR3 length is 16 residues. The germline gives CDR1 SEHNR, CDR2 FQNEAQ (reference sequence).

This clone is a singleton in its sample. The chain links TRBV7-2 to TRBJ1-4; 8 bases align to TRBD1. Germline V lookup: CDR1 SGHTA, CDR2 FQGNSA. The CDR3 loop spans 16 amino acids. J was trimmed by 7 bases and V by 1 base; bases with no gene match: 8. The CDR3 DNA reads as TGTGCCAGCAGCTTAGGACACAGGGGGAGGGGTGAAAAACTGTTTTTT. This encodes CASSLGHRGRGEKLFF.

This clone was recorded a few times. V and J are TRBV5-1 and TRBJ1-1; possible D gene TRBD1, 5 bases. The CDR3 covers 14 residues. Trimming cost V 1 base and J 4 bases, with 11 bases left between them. Germline CDR1 SGHRS, CDR2 YFSETQ. The CDR3: CASSLSGKGTEAFF. The CDR3, as DNA: TGCGCCAGCAGCTTGTCAGGGAAGGGCACTGAAGCTTTCTTT.

This chain connects TRBV9 to TRBJ2-3; TRBD1 matches at 9 bases. J gave up 6 bases and V 4 bases, and 9 bases lay outside the gene matches. The CDR3 extends over 15 amino acids. Germline V gene sequence: CDR1 SGDLS, CDR2 YYNGEE. CDR3 DNA sequence: TGTGCCAGCAGCTACGGGACAGGGAGTTACGATACGCAGTATTTT. Translated, it gives CASSYGTGSYDTQYF.

J is TRBJ2-1 and V is TRBV7-9; 9 nucleotides match TRBD2. The CDR3 contains 18 residues. The V gene end was trimmed by 4 bases and the J gene end by 0 bases; junction bases not matched to a gene: 10. Germline V gene lookup returns CDR1 SEHNR and CDR2 FQNEAQ (reference sequence). In DNA form, the CDR3 reads TGTGCCAGCAGCTCAGGCGGGGGGGTAGCGAGCTCCTACAATGAGCAGTTCTTC. Translated, it gives CASSSGGGVASSYNEQFF.

This clone has a handful of counts. The CDR3 here is CASSQDQISLPGKQYF. CDR3 coding DNA: TGTGCCAGCAGCCAAGATCAGATAAGCCTTCCAGGGAAGCAGTACTTC. The chain links TRBV4-2 to TRBJ2-7, with a weak D call TRBD1 (5 bases). The germline CDR1 and CDR2 sequences are LGHNA and YNFKEQ. Trimming shortened V by 0 bases and J by 8 bases, and 20 bases separated the two germline ends. The CDR3 length is 16 residues.

A few counts support this clone. The gene calls are TRBV6-6 and TRBJ2-7, with D perhaps TRBD1 (6 bases). Germline assignment: CDR1 MNHNY and CDR2 SVGAGI (reference sequence). The CDR3 contains 15 residues. V was pared by 0 bases and J by 5 bases, with 14 bases between. The chain's CDR3 is CASSYSTGIGHEQYF. The CDR3 bases are TGTGCCAGCAGTTACTCAACAGGGATAGGCCACGAGCAGTACTTC.

A single count supports this clone. The chain is built from TRBV5-4 and TRBJ1-2; TRBD1 agrees at 7 bases. Losses at the gene ends were 2 bases for V and 1 base for J; bases not matched to a gene: 5. The CDR3 covers 15 residues. The germline gives CDR1 SGHNT, CDR2 YYREEE (reference sequence). The CDR3 loop is CASSLGTALNYGYTF. Here the CDR3 DNA reads TGTGCCAGCAGCTTAGGGACAGCTCTTAACTATGGCTACACCTTC.

The V call is TRBV19, the J call TRBJ1-5, with D perhaps matching TRBD1 (5 bases). This CDR3 is 15 amino acids long. Trimming pared 5 bases from V and 7 bases from J, leaving 18 bases between. Germline CDR1 reads LNHDA; CDR2 reads SQIVND (reference sequence). The CDR3 DNA reads TGTGCCAGTAGTTCTGGGGGGTTTTCATCCCAGCCCCAGCATTTT. Its protein is CASSSGGFSSQPQHF.

The chain couples TRBV19 to TRBJ1-6, with D unclear. Germline V gives CDR1 LNHDA, CDR2 SQIVND (reference sequence). The CDR3 covers 12 residues. V lost 5 bases to trimming and J lost 6 bases, with 5 bases between them. As DNA, the CDR3 is TGTGCCAGTAGTTCTCTTAATTCACCCCTCCACTTT. Translation gives CASSSLNSPLHF.

There are a few counts of this clone. This chain joins TRBV2 and TRBJ2-3; 8 bases agree with TRBD1. Germline CDR1 and CDR2: SNHLY and FYNNEI. This CDR3 has 14 residues. J gave up 4 bases and V 6 bases, and 6 bases lay outside the gene matches. The CDR3 here is CASRDMTGADTQYF. The CDR3 DNA sequence: TGTGCCAGCAGGGATATGACAGGGGCAGATACGCAGTATTTT.

The chain carries TRBV5-4 and TRBJ2-5; 7 bases match TRBD2. The J call may not be correct, given that the DNA end is closer to TRBJ2-7. In germline, CDR1 is SGHNT, CDR2 YYREEE (reference sequence). CDR3 length equals 15 residues. CDR3 coding DNA: TGTGCCAGCAGCTTGCCCGGCGGGAGTCCCTACGAGCAGTACTTC. Translated: CASSLPGGSPYEQYF.

The J gene is TRBJ1-2, the V gene TRBV5-1, with TRBD1 matching over 8 bases. Trimming at V came to 4 bases and at J to 4 bases, leaving 3 bases not matched to a gene. This CDR3 has 13 residues. Germline CDR1 is SGHRS and CDR2 is YFSETQ. CDR3: CASSLTGVYGYTF. The CDR3 DNA is TGCGCCAGCAGCCTGACAGGGGTCTATGGCTACACCTTC.

The gene calls are TRBV6-6 and TRBJ2-2; 7 positions match TRBD2. The length of the CDR3 is 14 residues. Per germline, CDR1 MNHNY and CDR2 SVGAGI (reference sequence). V shed 5 bases, J shed 7 bases, and the junction held 7 bases outside the gene matches. CDR3 nucleotide sequence: TGTGCCAGCAGTAGACGGGAGGAGGGCGGGGAGCTGTTTTTT. Translating gives CASSRREEGGELFF.

This clone was observed a few times. This rearrangement joins TRBV30 to TRBJ1-5; D possibly corresponds to TRBD1 (5 bases). Trimming took off 4 bases at V and 7 bases at J, with 11 bases between the two ends. Germline assignment: CDR1 GTSNPN and CDR2 SVGIG (reference sequence). This CDR3 is built from 12 residues. This CDR3 reads CAWTQGPQPQHF. DNA of the CDR3: TGTGCCTGGACCCAGGGTCCCCAGCCCCAGCATTTT.

In the case of this clone: A read error may produce the germline difference seen at one junction end. The V call is TRBV7-7, the J call TRBJ2-1; D is unresolved. Germline-derived CDR1 and CDR2 are SSHAT and FNYEAQ (reference sequence). The CDR3 totals 15 residues. CDR3 sequence reads: CASSSSVGTYNEQFF. In DNA form, the CDR3 reads TGTGCTAGCAGCTCTTCCGTGGGCACCTACAATGAGCAGTTCTTC.